The present entry profiles one TCR beta chain with its context. Its antigen is unknown. This sample is part of a study of identical twins. General study points: Zero-insertion results could be subject to partial confounding by invariant MAIT and iNKT cells.

CDR1 SGHAT and CDR2 FQNNGV come from the germline V gene. V was shortened by 0 bases and J by 7 bases, with 6 bases between the two germline ends. This CDR3 contains 12 residues. Template switching added a universal primer site; cDNA carried unique molecular identifiers. TCRdb reprocessed the 5' RACE reads via MiXCR and lists one record per CDR3 protein. The sample contains 650,000 to 750,000 distinct CDR3 sequences, approximately 21% of which appear only once. The data were also submitted as part of a second study, on T cells expressing NK-cell markers. Per that paper: There were a handful of donors in whom these clonotypes also led the CD3+CD56-NKG2C+ fraction.

The V and J genes are TRBV11-2 and TRBJ1-1, with a possible D match to TRBD1 (6 bases). Sequencing was carried out using PBMCs. The receptor was isolated from a woman in her late teens or twenties in good health. CDR3 sequence reads: CASSLETGEAFF. In nucleotides, the CDR3 is TGTGCCAGCAGCTTAGAGACAGGTGAAGCTTTCTTT. The full variable domain, its missing parts supplied by reference TRBV11-2 and TRBJ1-1, is EAGVAQSPRYKIIEKRQSVAFWCNPISGHATLYWYQQILGQGPKLLIQFQNNGVVDDSQLPKDRFSAERLKGVDSTLKIQPAKLEDSAVYLCASSLETGEAFFGQGTRLTVV.